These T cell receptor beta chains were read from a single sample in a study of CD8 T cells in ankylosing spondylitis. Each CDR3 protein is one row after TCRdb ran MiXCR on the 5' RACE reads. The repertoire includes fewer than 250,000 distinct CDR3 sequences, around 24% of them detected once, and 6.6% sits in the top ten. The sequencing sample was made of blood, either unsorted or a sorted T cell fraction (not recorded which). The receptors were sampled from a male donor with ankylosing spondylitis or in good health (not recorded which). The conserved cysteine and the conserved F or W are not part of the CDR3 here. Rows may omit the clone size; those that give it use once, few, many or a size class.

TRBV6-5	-	ASSYGLNVEPQH
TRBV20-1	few	SALAPNSYNEQF
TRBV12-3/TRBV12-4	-	ASSSRAGGNTEAF
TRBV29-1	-	SVEEEGKSTYNEQF
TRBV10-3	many	AISFDRSYEQY
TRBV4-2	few	ASSQEGGVTEAF
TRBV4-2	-	ASGPTGVETYGYT
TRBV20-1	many	SAPPLRGTDTQY
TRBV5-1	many	ASSLAGRVYNEQF
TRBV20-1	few	SLLGGNEQY
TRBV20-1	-	SAEPSGGPHYGYT
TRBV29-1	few	SVDRVNTEAF